This T cell receptor beta chain was sequenced for a study of tumor-infiltrating lymphocytes in primary liver carcinoma. Broader study findings: Only about 7.5-25% of top clones were detected in all five tumor regions.

Of note for this clonotype: Antigen: not known. One end of the junction does not line up with germline, which may come from a read error.

Without any cell sorting, roughly 17-31 mg of bulk tissue yielded co-extracted RNA and DNA. Sampling of every tumor involved five separate regions. These included the tumor centre. CDR3 size: 13 residues. Germline CDR1 SGHAT, CDR2 FQNNGV. Making TCR beta cDNA involved approximately 510 ng total RNA and a constant-region primer. Three nested multiplex PCR rounds, a slightly modified ARM-PCR method, built the TCR beta libraries. TRBV1-TRBV30 forward primers and a C-beta reverse primer were used in the first two PCR rounds, which each ran for ten to eleven cycles. Each CDR3 protein is one row after TCRdb ran MiXCR on the multiplex PCR reads. This sample has 100,000 or so distinct CDR3 sequences, with around two thirds found just once.

The V gene is TRBV11-2, the J gene TRBJ1-4; D ambiguous. Sequencing was performed on liver tumor tissue from sampling region 2. Sample subset: tumor region T2, inferior pole. This TCR was sampled from a woman aged 55 to 70 with primary liver carcinoma and hepatitis B virus infection. The DNA of the CDR3 is TGTGCCAGCCGCCCGAGAGGGCCAGGTTTGCTGCCTTTT. Protein sequence: CASRPRGPGLLPF. Combining the CDR3 with reference TRBV11-2 and TRBJ1-4 gives the whole variable domain EAGVAQSPRYKIIEKRQSVAFWCNPISGHATLYWYQQILGQGPKLLIQFQNNGVVDDSQLPKDRFSAERLKGVDSTLKIQPAKLEDSAVYLCASRPRGPGLLPFGSGTQLSVL.